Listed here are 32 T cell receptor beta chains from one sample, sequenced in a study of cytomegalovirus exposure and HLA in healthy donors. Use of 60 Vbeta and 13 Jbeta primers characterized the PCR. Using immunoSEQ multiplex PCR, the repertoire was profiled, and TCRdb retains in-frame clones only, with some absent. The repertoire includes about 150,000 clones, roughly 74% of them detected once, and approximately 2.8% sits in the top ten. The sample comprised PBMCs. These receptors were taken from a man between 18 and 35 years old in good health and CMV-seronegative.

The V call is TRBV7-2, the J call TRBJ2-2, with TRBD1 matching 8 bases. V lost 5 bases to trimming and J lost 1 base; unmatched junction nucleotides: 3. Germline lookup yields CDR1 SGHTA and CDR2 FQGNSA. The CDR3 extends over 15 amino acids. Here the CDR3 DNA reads TGTGCCAGCAGCCTACAGGGGGGGAACACCGGGGAGCTGTTTTTT. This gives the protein CASSLQGGNTGELFF. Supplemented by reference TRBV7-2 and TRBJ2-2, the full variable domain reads GAGVSQSPSNKVTEKGKDVELRCDPISGHTALYWYRQSLGQGLEFLIYFQGNSAPDKSGLPSDRFSAERTGGSVSTLTIQRTQQEDSAVYLCASSLQGGNTGELFFGEGSRLTVL.

CDR3 in DNA: TGCAGCGTTAGTGGAGAGAACACTGAAGCTTTCTTT. Translation: CSVSGENTEAFF. The V call is TRBV29-1, the J call TRBJ1-1; D is uncertain. Looked up from germline, CDR1 is SQVTM and CDR2 is ANQGSEA. Between the trimmed V and J ends, which lost 5 bases and 1 base, there was a span of 8 bases. CDR3 size: 12 residues.

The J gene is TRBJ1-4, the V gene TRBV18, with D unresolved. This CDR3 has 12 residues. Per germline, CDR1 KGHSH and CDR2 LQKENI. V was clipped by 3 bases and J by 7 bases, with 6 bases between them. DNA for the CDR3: TGTGCCAGCTCACCCGGGATTGAAAAACTGTTTTTT. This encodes CASSPGIEKLFF. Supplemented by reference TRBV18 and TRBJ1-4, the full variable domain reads NAGVMQNPRHLVRRRGQEARLRCSPMKGHSHVYWYRQLPEEGLKFMVYLQKENIIDESGMPKERFSAEFPKEGPSILRIQQVVRGDSAAYFCASSPGIEKLFFGSGTQLSVL.

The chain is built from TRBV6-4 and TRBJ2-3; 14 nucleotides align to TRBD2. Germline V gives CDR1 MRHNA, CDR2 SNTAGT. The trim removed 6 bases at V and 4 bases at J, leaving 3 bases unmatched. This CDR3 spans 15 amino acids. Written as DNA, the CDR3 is TGTGCCAGCAGCTCGACTAGCGGGGGGGCAGATACGCAGTATTTT. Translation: CASSSTSGGADTQYF.

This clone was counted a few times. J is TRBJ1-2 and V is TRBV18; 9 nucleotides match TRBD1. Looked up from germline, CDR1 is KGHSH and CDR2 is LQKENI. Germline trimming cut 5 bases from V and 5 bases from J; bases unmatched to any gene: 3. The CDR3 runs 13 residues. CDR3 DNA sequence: TGTGCCAGCTCATCGGGACAGGGATATGGCTACACCTTC. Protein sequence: CASSSGQGYGYTF.

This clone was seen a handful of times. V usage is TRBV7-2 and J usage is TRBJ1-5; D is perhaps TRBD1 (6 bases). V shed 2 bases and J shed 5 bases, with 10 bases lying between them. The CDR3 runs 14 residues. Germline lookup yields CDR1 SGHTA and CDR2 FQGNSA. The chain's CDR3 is CASSLMSGDQPQHF. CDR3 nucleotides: TGTGCCAGCAGCTTAATGTCAGGGGATCAGCCCCAGCATTTT.

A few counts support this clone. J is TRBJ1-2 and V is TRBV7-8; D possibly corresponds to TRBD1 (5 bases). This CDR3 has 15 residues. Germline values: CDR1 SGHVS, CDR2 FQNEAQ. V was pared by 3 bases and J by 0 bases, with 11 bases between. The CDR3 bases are TGTGCCAGCAGCTTTGACAGACTAGCTAACTATGGCTACACCTTC. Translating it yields CASSFDRLANYGYTF.

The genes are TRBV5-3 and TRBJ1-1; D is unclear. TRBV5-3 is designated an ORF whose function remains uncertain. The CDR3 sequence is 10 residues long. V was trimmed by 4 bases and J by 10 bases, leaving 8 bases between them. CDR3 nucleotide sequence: TGTGCCAGAAGCCCTCCCCTAGCTTTCTTT. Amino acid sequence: CARSPPLAFF.

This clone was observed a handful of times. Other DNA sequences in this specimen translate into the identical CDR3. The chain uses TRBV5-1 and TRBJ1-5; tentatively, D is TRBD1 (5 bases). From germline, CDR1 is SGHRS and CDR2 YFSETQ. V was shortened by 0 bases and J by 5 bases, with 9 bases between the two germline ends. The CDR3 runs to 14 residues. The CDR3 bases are TGCGCCAGCAGCTTGGGAACAGGCGATCAGCCCCAGCATTTT. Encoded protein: CASSLGTGDQPQHF.

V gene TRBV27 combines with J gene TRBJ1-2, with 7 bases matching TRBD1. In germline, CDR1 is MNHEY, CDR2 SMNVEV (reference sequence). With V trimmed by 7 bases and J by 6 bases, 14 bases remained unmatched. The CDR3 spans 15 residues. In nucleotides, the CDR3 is TGTGCCAGCACCCACTTCACCGACAGGGTGGATGGCTACACCTTC. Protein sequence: CASTHFTDRVDGYTF.

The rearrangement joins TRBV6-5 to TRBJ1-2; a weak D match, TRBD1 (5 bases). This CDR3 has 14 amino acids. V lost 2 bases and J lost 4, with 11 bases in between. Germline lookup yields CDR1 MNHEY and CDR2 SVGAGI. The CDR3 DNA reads TGTGCCAGCAGTTACGGAGGGGTTGGCTATGGCTACACCTTC. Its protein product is CASSYGGVGYGYTF.

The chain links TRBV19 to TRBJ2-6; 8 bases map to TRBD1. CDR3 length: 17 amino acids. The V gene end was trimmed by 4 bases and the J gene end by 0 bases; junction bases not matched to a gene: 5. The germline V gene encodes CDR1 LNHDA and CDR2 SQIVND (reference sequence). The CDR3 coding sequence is TGTGCCAGTAGTAAACAGGACAGGGCCTCTGGGGCCAACGTCCTGACTTTC. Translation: CASSKQDRASGANVLTF.

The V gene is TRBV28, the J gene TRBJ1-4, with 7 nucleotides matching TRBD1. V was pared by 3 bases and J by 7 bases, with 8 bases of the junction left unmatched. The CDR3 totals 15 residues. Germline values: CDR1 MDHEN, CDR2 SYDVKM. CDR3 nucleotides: TGTGCCAGCAGTTTCCGTAGGGGGCGCGTTGAAAAACTGTTTTTT. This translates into CASSFRRGRVEKLFF.

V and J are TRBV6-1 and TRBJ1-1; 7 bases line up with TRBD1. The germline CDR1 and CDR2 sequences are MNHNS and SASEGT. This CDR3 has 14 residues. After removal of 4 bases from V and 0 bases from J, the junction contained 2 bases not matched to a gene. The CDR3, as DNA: TGTGCCAGCAGTGCGGGACAGATGAACACTGAAGCTTTCTTT. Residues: CASSAGQMNTEAFF.

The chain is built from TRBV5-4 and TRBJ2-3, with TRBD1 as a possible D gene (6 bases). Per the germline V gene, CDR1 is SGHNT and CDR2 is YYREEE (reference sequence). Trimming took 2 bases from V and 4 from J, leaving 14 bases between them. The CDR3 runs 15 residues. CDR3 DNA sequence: TGTGCCAGCAGCTTTTTAGCCAACAGGGCAGATACGCAGTATTTT. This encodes CASSFLANRADTQYF.

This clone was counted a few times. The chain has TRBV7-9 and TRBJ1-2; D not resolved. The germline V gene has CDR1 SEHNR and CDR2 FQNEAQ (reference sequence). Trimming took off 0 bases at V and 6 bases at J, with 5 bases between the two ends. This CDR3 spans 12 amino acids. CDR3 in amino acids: CASSLARDGYTF. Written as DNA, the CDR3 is TGTGCCAGCAGCTTAGCGCGGGATGGCTACACCTTC. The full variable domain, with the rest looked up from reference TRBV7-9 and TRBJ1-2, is DTGVSQNPRHKITKRGQNVTFRCDPISEHNRLYWYRQTLGQGPEFLTYFQNEAQLEKSRLLSDRFSAERPKGSFSTLEIQRTEQGDSAMYLCASSLARDGYTFGSGTRLTVV.

The CDR3, as DNA: TGTGCCAGCAGCTTACCGGACAGGGGCCGATCTTCACCCCTCCACTTT. It translates to CASSLPDRGRSSPLHF. V and J are TRBV5-4 and TRBJ1-6; 9 nucleotides match TRBD1. The CDR3 has 16 amino acids. The germline V gene encodes CDR1 SGHNT and CDR2 YYREEE (reference sequence). The junction had 9 bases not matched to a gene; V was cut back by 2 bases and J by 9 bases. Variable domain in full (rest from reference TRBV5-4 and TRBJ1-6): ETGVTQSPTHLIKTRGQQVTLRCSSQSGHNTVSWYQQALGQGPQFIFQYYREEENGRGNFPPRFSGLQFPNYSSELNVNALELDDSALYLCASSLPDRGRSSPLHFGNGTRLTVT.

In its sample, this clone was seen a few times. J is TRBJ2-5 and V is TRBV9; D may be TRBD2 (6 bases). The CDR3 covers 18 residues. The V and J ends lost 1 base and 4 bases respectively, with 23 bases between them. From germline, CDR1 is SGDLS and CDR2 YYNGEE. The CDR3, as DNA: TGTGCCAGCAGCGTACGAGCTTCCAGCGGCCTCGGGAGAGAGACCCAGTACTTC. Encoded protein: CASSVRASSGLGRETQYF. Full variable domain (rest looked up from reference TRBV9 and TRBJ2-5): DSGVTQTPKHLITATGQRVTLRCSPRSGDLSVYWYQQSLDQGLQFLIQYYNGEERAKGNILERFSAQQFPDLHSELNLSSLELGDSALYFCASSVRASSGLGRETQYFGPGTRLLVL.

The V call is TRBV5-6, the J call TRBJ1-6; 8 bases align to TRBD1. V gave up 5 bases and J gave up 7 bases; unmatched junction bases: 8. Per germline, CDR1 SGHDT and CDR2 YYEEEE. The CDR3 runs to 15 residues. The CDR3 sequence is CASRTTGDRNSPLHF. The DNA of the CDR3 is TGTGCCAGCAGGACTACAGGGGACAGGAATTCACCCCTCCACTTT. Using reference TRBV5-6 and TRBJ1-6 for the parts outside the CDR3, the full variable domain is DAGVTQSPTHLIKTRGQQVTLRCSPKSGHDTVSWYQQALGQGPQFIFQYYEEEERQRGNFPDRFSGHQFPNYSSELNVNALLLGDSALYLCASRTTGDRNSPLHFGNGTRLTVT.

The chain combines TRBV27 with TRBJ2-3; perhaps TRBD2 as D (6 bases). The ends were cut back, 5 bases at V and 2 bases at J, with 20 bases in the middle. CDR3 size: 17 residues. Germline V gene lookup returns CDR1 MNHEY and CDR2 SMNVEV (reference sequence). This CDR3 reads CASSPLRGGATTDTQYF. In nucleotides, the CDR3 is TGTGCCAGCAGTCCACTCCGAGGAGGGGCCACCACAGATACGCAGTATTTT.

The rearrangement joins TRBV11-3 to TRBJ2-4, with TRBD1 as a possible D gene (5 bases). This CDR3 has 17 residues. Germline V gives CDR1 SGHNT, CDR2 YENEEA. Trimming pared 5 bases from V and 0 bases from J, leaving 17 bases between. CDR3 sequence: CASSPTETVLAKNIQYF. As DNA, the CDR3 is TGTGCCAGCAGCCCTACGGAGACAGTCCTAGCCAAAAACATTCAGTACTTC.

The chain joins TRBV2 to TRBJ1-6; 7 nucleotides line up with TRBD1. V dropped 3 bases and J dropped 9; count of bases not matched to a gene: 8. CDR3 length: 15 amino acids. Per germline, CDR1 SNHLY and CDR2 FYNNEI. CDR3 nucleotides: TGTGCCAGCAGTGACCTATGGCAGGGGGTTTCACCCCTCCACTTT. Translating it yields CASSDLWQGVSPLHF.

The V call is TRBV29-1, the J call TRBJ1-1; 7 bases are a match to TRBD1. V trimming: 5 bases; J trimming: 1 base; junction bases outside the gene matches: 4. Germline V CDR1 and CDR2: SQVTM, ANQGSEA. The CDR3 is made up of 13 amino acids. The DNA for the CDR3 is TGCAGCGTTCAAAGACAGGGGAACACTGAAGCTTTCTTT. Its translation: CSVQRQGNTEAFF.

The CDR3 coding sequence is TGTGCCAGCAGAGGGGCAGGGGACTATGGCTACACCTTC. Its protein is CASRGAGDYGYTF. The chain links TRBV6-5 to TRBJ1-2, with D possibly TRBD1 on 6 matching bases. CDR3 length equals 13 residues. V shed 6 bases and J shed 3 bases, with 11 bases lying between them. Germline values: CDR1 MNHEY, CDR2 SVGAGI.

CDR3 loop: CASSFGTGTYEQYV. CDR3 bases: TGTGCCAGCAGCTTCGGGACAGGAACCTACGAGCAGTACGTC. The rearrangement uses TRBV7-8 and TRBJ2-7; 8 nucleotides line up with TRBD1. Germline lookup yields CDR1 SGHVS and CDR2 FQNEAQ. This CDR3 region has 14 residues. V trimming: 3 bases; J trimming: 2 bases; junction bases outside the gene matches: 3.

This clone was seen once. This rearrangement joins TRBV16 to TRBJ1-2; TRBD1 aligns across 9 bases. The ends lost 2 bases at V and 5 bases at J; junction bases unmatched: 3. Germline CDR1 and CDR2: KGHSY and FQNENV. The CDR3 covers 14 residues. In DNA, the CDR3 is TGTGCCAGCAGCCAAGCTGGACAGGGGTATGGCTACACCTTC. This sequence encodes CASSQAGQGYGYTF.

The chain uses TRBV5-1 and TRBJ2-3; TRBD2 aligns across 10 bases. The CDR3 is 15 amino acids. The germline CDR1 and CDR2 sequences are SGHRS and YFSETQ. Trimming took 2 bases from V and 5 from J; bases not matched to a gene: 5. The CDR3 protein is CASSFSGGLGDTQYF. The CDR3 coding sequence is TGCGCCAGCAGCTTTAGCGGGGGGTTAGGAGATACGCAGTATTTT.

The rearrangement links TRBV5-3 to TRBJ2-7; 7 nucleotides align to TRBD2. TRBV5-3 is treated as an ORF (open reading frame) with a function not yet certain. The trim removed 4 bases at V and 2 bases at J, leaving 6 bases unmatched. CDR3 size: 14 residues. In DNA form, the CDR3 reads TGTGCCAGAAGCGGGAGGGGCAGGACCTACGAGCAGTACGTC. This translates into CARSGRGRTYEQYV.

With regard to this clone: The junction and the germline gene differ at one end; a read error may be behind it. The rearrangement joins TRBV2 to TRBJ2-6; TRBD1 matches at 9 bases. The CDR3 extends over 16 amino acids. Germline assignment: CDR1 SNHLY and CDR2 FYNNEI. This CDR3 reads CASLQGADPGANGLTF. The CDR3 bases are TGTGCCAGTTTACAGGGGGCTGACCCTGGGGCCAACGGCCTGACTTTC.

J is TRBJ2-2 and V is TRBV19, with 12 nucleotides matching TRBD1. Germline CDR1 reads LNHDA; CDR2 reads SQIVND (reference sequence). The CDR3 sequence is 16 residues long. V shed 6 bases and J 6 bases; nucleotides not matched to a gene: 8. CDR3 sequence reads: CASSPGQGAGSGELFF. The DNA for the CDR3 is TGTGCCAGTAGCCCGGGACAGGGGGCAGGTTCCGGGGAGCTGTTTTTT.

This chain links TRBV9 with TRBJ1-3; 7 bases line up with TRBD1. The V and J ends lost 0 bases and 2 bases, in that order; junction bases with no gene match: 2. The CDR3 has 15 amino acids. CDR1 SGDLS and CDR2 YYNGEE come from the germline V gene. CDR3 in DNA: TGTGCCAGCAGCGTAGCTGGGACAGCTGGAAACACCATATATTTT. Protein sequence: CASSVAGTAGNTIYF.

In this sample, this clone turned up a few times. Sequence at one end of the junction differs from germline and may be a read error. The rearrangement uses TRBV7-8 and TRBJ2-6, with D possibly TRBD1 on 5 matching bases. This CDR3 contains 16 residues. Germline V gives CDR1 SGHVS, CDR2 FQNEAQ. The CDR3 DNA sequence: TGTGCCAGCAGCTTCGAAGGGTTCTCTGGGGCCAACGGCCTGACTTTC. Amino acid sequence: CASSFEGFSGANGLTF.